The 29 T cell receptor beta chains reported below all come from one sample, sequenced in a study of tumor-infiltrating lymphocytes in primary liver carcinoma. The input was around 0.5 ug total RNA; TCR beta cDNA was made from it with a constant-region primer. Sequencing libraries for TCR beta derived from three nested multiplex PCR rounds that used slightly modified ARM-PCR. Each of the first two PCR rounds ran approximately 11 cycles with TRBV1-TRBV30 forward and C-beta reverse primers. TCRdb passed the multiplex PCR reads through MiXCR, listing each CDR3 protein once. This table holds around 170,000 distinct CDR3 sequences, over 45% found once. The researchers obtained blood RNA from unsorted whole blood and also extracted germline DNA. Material: peripheral blood. The receptors derive from a man aged 40-49 years with primary liver carcinoma and hepatitis B virus infection.

About this clonotype itself: A much larger clone lies a single base off, so this may be a read error. The chain combines TRBV29-1 with TRBJ2-5; 8 nucleotides match TRBD2. CDR3 length: 16 amino acids. With 4 bases clipped from V and 1 base from J, the junction kept 11 bases outside the gene matches. Looked up from germline, CDR1 is SQVTM and CDR2 is ANQGSEA. In DNA form, the CDR3 reads TGCAGCGTTGTAATCGGCAACAGCGGGGGCCAAGAGACCCAGTACTTC. The encoded protein is CSVVIGNSGGQETQYF.

A note on this clonotype: The CDR3 carries no conserved terminal phenylalanine or tryptophan, so it likely arises from a read error. The chain links TRBV29-1 to TRBJ2-3; D may match TRBD1 or TRBD2 (5 bases each). CDR3 length: 12 amino acids. Germline assignment: CDR1 SQVTM and CDR2 ANQGSEA. The CDR3 coding sequence is TGCAGCGTTTTGAGGGGCGCAGATACACAGTATCTT. Protein product: CSVLRGADTQYL.

This clonotype was found once. The germline gene is not matched at one end of the junction; a read error may be the cause. The CDR3 loop is CAISDLGTKMIF. The CDR3 nucleotides are TGTGCCATCAGTGACTTAGGGACTAAGATGATCTTC. The rearrangement uses TRBV10-3 and TRBJ2-1; 7 nucleotides agree with TRBD2. The germline V gene encodes CDR1 ENHRY and CDR2 SYGVKD. This CDR3 contains 12 residues.

To note about this clonotype: Just one base apart from a much larger clone, this may be a read error. This rearrangement joins TRBV11-2 to TRBJ1-3; maybe TRBD1 (6 bases). Germline V gives CDR1 SGHAT, CDR2 FQNNGV. The CDR3 spans 16 residues. CDR3 coding DNA: TGTGCCAGCAGCTTCTACAGGGAAATGTCTGGAAACATCATATATTTT. As protein: CASSFYREMSGNIIYF.

This clonotype was counted a few times. The chain links TRBV6-1 to TRBJ2-7; perhaps TRBD2 as D (5 bases). The CDR3 consists of 15 residues. V was cut by 3 bases and J by 0 bases, with 12 bases left in between. From germline, CDR1 is MNHNS and CDR2 SASEGT. CDR3 sequence (DNA): TGTGCCAGCAGTGAGAGCGGCCTGTCCTCCTACGAGCAGTACTTC. It is translated as CASSESGLSSYEQYF.

Note on this clonotype: A much more abundant neighbour one base away suggests this may be a read error. The rearrangement links TRBV23-1 to TRBJ2-1; a possible D gene is TRBD1 (6 bases). TRBV23-1 qualifies as an ORF whose function is uncertain. V lost 2 bases to trimming and J lost 3 bases, with 14 bases between them. The CDR3 loop spans 16 amino acids. The CDR3 sequence is CASSQDRRKDYNEQFF. The DNA for the CDR3 is TGCGCCAGCAGTCAAGACAGGCGTAAAGACTACAATGAGCAGTTCTTC.

Regarding this clonotype: Relative to the germline gene, one junction end is altered; a read error may explain this. The chain joins TRBV5-1 to TRBJ2-2; weak D call: TRBD1 (6 bases). CDR1 is SGHRS and CDR2 is YFSETQ in the germline V gene. This CDR3 has 14 amino acids. CDR3 protein: CASRQGRGTGELFF. The DNA of the CDR3 is TGCGCCAGCAGACAGGGTCGAGGCACCGGGGAACTGTTTTTT.

This chain joins TRBV6-1 and TRBJ1-2, with D possibly TRBD1 on 6 matching bases. The length of the CDR3 is 15 residues. V lost 7 bases, J lost 4 bases, and 19 bases lay in between. Germline values: CDR1 MNHNS, CDR2 SASEGT. CDR3 in amino acids: CASNPGPGEPYGYTF. In DNA, the CDR3 is TGTGCCAGCAACCCGGGGCCAGGGGAGCCCTATGGCTACACCTTC.

V and J are TRBV6-6 and TRBJ1-5, with TRBD1 identical over 8 bases. This CDR3 comprises 14 residues. V was pared by 8 bases and J by 2 bases, with 5 bases of the junction left unmatched. Germline V gives CDR1 MNHNY, CDR2 SVGAGI (reference sequence). CDR3 sequence reads: CASRDRGGNQPQHF. The CDR3 region has the DNA TGTGCCAGCCGCGACAGGGGCGGCAATCAGCCCCAGCATTTT.

This clonotype was seen more than once but under ten times. This chain joins TRBV6-5 and TRBJ2-1; 7 nucleotides align to TRBD2. Trimming removed 10 bases from V and 1 base from J; junction bases left unmatched: 4. The CDR3 is 13 amino acids. Per the germline V gene, CDR1 is MNHEY and CDR2 is SVGAGI. The CDR3, as DNA: TGTGCCACCCAGCGGGATTCCTACAATGAGCAGTTCTTC. The encoded protein is CATQRDSYNEQFF.

In its sample, this clonotype was seen a few times. The V gene is TRBV14, the J gene TRBJ2-3; no firm D call. Between the trimmed V and J ends, which lost 5 bases and 0 bases, there was a span of 6 bases. Per the germline V gene, CDR1 is SGHDN and CDR2 is FVKESK. The CDR3 is 13 residues long. The DNA of the CDR3 is TGTGCCAGCAGCGCCCAGAGCACAGATACGCAGTATTTT. It encodes CASSAQSTDTQYF.

Ten or more counts support this clonotype. This chain links TRBV6-5 with TRBJ2-5; tentative D call: TRBD2 (6 bases). The CDR3 runs 15 residues. V was clipped by 2 bases and J by 3 bases, with 13 bases between them. The germline V gene encodes CDR1 MNHEY and CDR2 SVGAGI. The CDR3: CASSYGQGGKETQYF. The CDR3 region has the DNA TGTGCCAGCAGTTACGGGCAGGGAGGCAAAGAGACCCAGTACTTC.

The rearrangement links TRBV29-1 to TRBJ1-1; D gene ambiguous. The V end was cut by 7 bases, the J end by 2 bases, with 14 bases between. This CDR3 comprises 13 residues. Germline V lookup: CDR1 SQVTM, CDR2 ANQGSEA. The CDR3, as DNA: TGCAGCGCCCCCAAATGGGATAACACTGAAGCTTTCTTT. Its protein is CSAPKWDNTEAFF.

This clonotype was seen only once. The CDR3 does not end in the conserved phenylalanine or tryptophan, so this is likely a read error. The chain carries TRBV7-9 and TRBJ2-1, with D perhaps matching TRBD1 (6 bases). The CDR3 consists of 15 residues. Germline lookup yields CDR1 SEHNR and CDR2 FQNEAQ (reference sequence). Between the trimmed V and J ends, which lost 1 base and 5 bases, there was a span of 12 bases. The CDR3 DNA reads TGTGCCAGCAGCTTAGACCGGACAGAAAACAATGAGCAGTTCTTA. Its protein is CASSLDRTENNEQFL.

J is TRBJ2-1 and V is TRBV4-1; 7 nucleotides line up with TRBD1. This CDR3 is 15 amino acids long. V lost 4 bases and J lost 3; bases outside the gene matches: 6. Per germline, CDR1 MGHRA and CDR2 YSYEKL. CDR3 sequence reads: CASSLGTVGYNEQFF. Here the CDR3 DNA reads TGCGCCAGCAGCCTGGGGACAGTTGGCTACAATGAGCAGTTCTTC.

This clonotype was counted at least ten times. This chain uses TRBV11-2 with TRBJ1-1; D is undetermined. V was trimmed by 3 bases and J by 7 bases, leaving 12 bases between them. The CDR3 loop spans 13 amino acids. Germline CDR1 reads SGHAT; CDR2 reads FQNNGV. CDR3 protein: CASSFLRTGEAFF. As DNA, the CDR3 is TGTGCCAGCAGCTTCTTGAGGACGGGTGAAGCTTTCTTT.

V and J are TRBV5-6 and TRBJ2-7; D is unresolved. Germline values: CDR1 SGHDT, CDR2 YYEEEE. The CDR3 totals 12 residues. Trimming removed 0 bases at V and 3 bases at J, with 4 bases between. In DNA form, the CDR3 reads TGTGCCAGCAGCTTGGCTGACTACGAGCAGTACTTC. Translation: CASSLADYEQYF.

This chain links TRBV25-1 with TRBJ2-7; TRBD1 might be the D (6 bases). The CDR3 runs 12 residues. Trimming stripped 5 bases from V and 9 bases from J, with 14 bases between. The germline V gene has CDR1 MGHDK and CDR2 SYGVNS. The CDR3: CASSLGATGQYF. The CDR3 DNA reads as TGTGCCAGCAGTTTAGGCGCGACAGGGCAGTACTTC.

Ten or more counts support this clonotype. V gene TRBV11-3 combines with J gene TRBJ2-6; D is unclear. This CDR3 region has 15 residues. Germline V gives CDR1 SGHNT, CDR2 YENEEA. V was clipped by 1 base and J by 0 bases, with 4 bases between them. The CDR3 sequence: CASSLGHSGANVLTF. CDR3 DNA sequence: TGTGCCAGCAGCTTAGGGCACTCTGGGGCCAACGTCCTGACTTTC.

Details on this clonotype: An end of the junction does not agree with germline; a read error may underlie this. The chain has TRBV6-5 and TRBJ1-1, with D unclear. This CDR3 has 14 residues. Germline V CDR1 and CDR2: MNHEY, SVGAGI. The CDR3 loop is CARSYRTGAAEAFF. In DNA form, the CDR3 reads TGTGCCAGAAGTTACCGGACGGGTGCCGCTGAAGCTTTCTTT.

Turning to this clonotype: It is likely a read error, because the conserved phenylalanine at the end of the CDR3 is missing. This chain connects TRBV6-5 to TRBJ2-5; no clear D gene. The CDR3 runs 12 residues. Germline assignment: CDR1 MNHEY and CDR2 SVGAGI. Trimming stripped 2 bases from V and 5 bases from J, with 6 bases between. The CDR3, as DNA: TGTGCCAGCAGTTACAACGGCGAGACCCAGTACTTA. The encoded protein is CASSYNGETQYL.

For this clonotype: At one boundary the junction diverges from the germline segment, which might be a read error. The genes are TRBV12-3 or TRBV12-4 and TRBJ2-1; TRBD1 aligns across 9 bases. The CDR3 loop spans 15 amino acids. The DNA for the CDR3 is TGTGCCAGCAGTTACACAGGGGGCGTGGGCAATGAGCAATTCTTC. Its translation: CASSYTGGVGNEQFF.

In regard to this clonotype: At one of its ends the junction is not consistent with the germline gene, which may arise from a read error. The chain combines TRBV29-1 with TRBJ2-2, with TRBD2 as a possible D gene (5 bases). In germline, CDR1 is SQVTM, CDR2 ANQGSEA. This CDR3 comprises 14 residues. The CDR3 DNA follows: TGCAGCGTTGAGGGGAACCTAAACACCGGGGAGCTGTCTTTT. Translating it yields CSVEGNLNTGELSF.

The rearrangement links TRBV12-3 or TRBV12-4 to TRBJ2-1, with 7 nucleotides matching TRBD2. V lost 6 bases, J lost 3 bases, and 8 bases stayed unmatched. The CDR3 sequence is 15 residues long. The CDR3 nucleotides read TGTGCCAGCAGCTCCTGGACTAGTCGCTACAATGAGCAGTTCTTC. This encodes CASSSWTSRYNEQFF.

With respect to this clonotype: One end of the junction fails to match germline, which may point to a read error. V is TRBV4-1 and J is TRBJ2-2; D uncertain. The CDR3 totals 11 residues. The germline V gene has CDR1 MGHRA and CDR2 YSYEKL. The CDR3 region is CTSIQGGELFF. The CDR3 nucleotides read TGCACCAGCATCCAAGGCGGGGAGCTGTTTTTT.

This clonotype counts as medium-sized. The chain couples TRBV11-2 to TRBJ2-7; 15 nucleotides agree with TRBD2. Germline trimming cut 2 bases from V and 4 bases from J; bases unmatched to any gene: 9. CDR1 is SGHAT and CDR2 is FQNNGV in the germline V gene. The CDR3 has 18 amino acids. The CDR3 DNA reads as TGTGCCAGCAGCTTATCCGTTGGACTAGCGGGAGGGGGGTACGAGCAGTACTTC. Translation gives CASSLSVGLAGGGYEQYF.

This clonotype was seen a single time. The genes are TRBV6-5 and TRBJ2-1; D may be TRBD2 (6 bases). Trimming took 8 bases from V and 6 from J, leaving 11 bases between them. The CDR3 contains 12 residues. The germline V gene has CDR1 MNHEY and CDR2 SVGAGI. The CDR3 loop reads CASGDLVNEQFF. The CDR3 bases are TGTGCCAGCGGGGACTTGGTCAATGAGCAGTTCTTC.

This sequence joins TRBV20-1 and TRBJ2-3; D is ambiguous. V dropped 4 bases and J dropped 3 bases, with 17 bases sitting between them. Germline lookup yields CDR1 DFQATT and CDR2 SNEGSKA (reference sequence). The CDR3 is 15 amino acids. The CDR3 sequence is CSAKPPLVVTDTQYF. The DNA of the CDR3 is TGCAGTGCTAAACCCCCTCTGGTTGTAACAGATACGCAGTATTTT.

This clonotype was recorded many times. The gene calls are TRBV6-5 and TRBJ1-2; the D gene is possibly TRBD1 (6 bases). CDR1 is MNHEY and CDR2 is SVGAGI in the germline V gene. The CDR3 length is 13 residues. This chain's CDR3 is CETQQGLSWGYTF. In DNA, the CDR3 is TGTGAAACACAACAGGGCCTGTCCTGGGGCTACACCTTC.